This passage covers 9 T cell receptor beta chains from one sample sequenced in a study. TCRdb ran MiXCR on the 5' RACE reads and lists one entry per CDR3 protein. The sample lists tens of thousands of distinct CDR3 sequences; more than 25% were seen once. Sample: tumor-infiltrating memory CD4+ T cells sorted from the breast tumor. As for subset: memory CD4+ T cells, CD4+CD45RO+CD25-. Receptor source: a female donor with breast cancer.

This clonotype was detected only a few times. CDR3 residues: CASRITVADTQYF. In DNA, the CDR3 is TGCGCCAGCAGGATTACCGTCGCAGATACGCAGTATTTT. The V and J genes are TRBV5-1 and TRBJ2-3; D is ambiguous. Germline values: CDR1 SGHRS, CDR2 YFSETQ. Trimming left V 5 bases short and J 4 bases short, with 11 bases between. The CDR3 length is 13 residues.

This clonotype was seen ten or more times. DNA for the CDR3: TGTGCCAGCAGTCCGGGGAGGGCTGGGGCCAACGTCCTGACTTTC. It is translated as CASSPGRAGANVLTF. The chain carries TRBV6-4 and TRBJ2-6, with 7 bases matching TRBD2. Germline lookup yields CDR1 MRHNA and CDR2 SNTAGT. Trimming took 5 bases from V and 2 from J; bases not matched to a gene: 3. There are 15 residues in the CDR3.

The rearrangement uses TRBV14 and TRBJ2-3; possibly TRBD2 for D (5 bases). This CDR3 has 14 residues. V gave up 0 bases and J gave up 6 bases, with 10 bases separating them. CDR1 is SGHDN and CDR2 is FVKESK in the germline V gene. CDR3 in DNA: TGTGCCAGCAGCCAAGATCGGGGAGTGGATACGCAGTATTTT. Its protein product is CASSQDRGVDTQYF.

The chain links TRBV7-3 to TRBJ2-1; D gene unclear. Germline V gives CDR1 SGHTA, CDR2 FQGTGA. V was trimmed by 2 bases and J by 9 bases, leaving 11 bases between them. This CDR3 region has 13 residues. The CDR3 here is CASSLSPPGEQFF. Here the CDR3 DNA reads TGTGCCAGCAGCTTATCCCCCCCGGGTGAGCAGTTCTTC.

This clonotype has ten or more counts. The chain combines TRBV6-2 or TRBV6-3 with TRBJ2-7, with D possibly matching TRBD1 (5 bases). V shed 5 bases and J shed 2 bases, with 13 bases lying between them. Germline-derived CDR1 and CDR2 are MNHEY and SVGEGT. The CDR3 is 14 amino acids. CDR3 nucleotides: TGTGCCAGCAGTCCTACAGGCAGGGCCTACGAGCAGTACTTC. This gives the protein CASSPTGRAYEQYF.

Regarding this clonotype: Compared with germline, one end of the junction differs, possibly owing to a read error. The chain recombines TRBV20-1 with TRBJ2-1; D is possibly TRBD2 (5 bases). This CDR3 contains 13 residues. CDR1 DFQATT and CDR2 SNEGSKA come from the germline V gene (reference sequence). The CDR3 region has the DNA TGCAGCGCGGAGGAAGCGACGTCCCACGAGCAGTTCTTT. Its translation: CSAEEATSHEQFF.

J is TRBJ1-5 and V is TRBV7-8, with a possible D match to TRBD1 (5 bases). The ends were cut back, 1 base at V and 7 bases at J, with 8 bases in the middle. The V gene's germline CDR1 is SGHVS and CDR2 FQNEAQ. The length of the CDR3 is 13 residues. CDR3: CASSLGGEQPQHF. The CDR3 DNA sequence: TGTGCCAGCAGCTTAGGGGGCGAACAGCCCCAGCATTTT.

The gene calls are TRBV6-2 or TRBV6-3 and TRBJ1-3, with D possibly TRBD1 on 5 matching bases. Germline values: CDR1 MNHEY, CDR2 SVGEGT. V lost 6 bases and J lost 4, with 22 bases in between. The CDR3 sequence is 17 residues long. The CDR3 DNA is TGTGCCAGCAGCCCCCCGCGTTCTCGGACATACGGAAACACCATATATTTT. Encoded protein: CASSPPRSRTYGNTIYF.

This clonotype was seen only a few times. The chain combines TRBV5-1 with TRBJ1-2; 7 bases are shared with TRBD1. Germline V gene data show CDR1 as SGHRS and CDR2 as YFSETQ. Trimming cost V 4 bases and J 4 bases; bases outside gene matches: 7. This CDR3 spans 14 amino acids. Here the CDR3 reads CASSGGTATYGYTF. CDR3 nucleotides: TGCGCCAGCAGCGGAGGGACAGCCACCTATGGCTACACCTTC. Supplemented by reference TRBV5-1 and TRBJ1-2, the full variable domain reads KAGVTQTPRYLIKTRGQQVTLSCSPISGHRSVSWYQQTPGQGLQFLFEYFSETQRNKGNFPGRFSGRQFSNSRSEMNVSTLELGDSALYLCASSGGTATYGYTFGSGTRLTVV.